The 32 T cell receptor beta chains below were found in one sample sequenced in a study of blood T cell repertoires in COVID-19. Produced via immunoSEQ multiplex PCR; TCRdb's table is partial and in-frame only. The sample lists about 91,000 clones, about 86% occurring once. The specimen sequenced was peripheral blood. Receptor source: a woman in her sixties or seventies with acute or convalescent COVID-19.

This clone was recorded once. The rearrangement joins TRBV5-5 to TRBJ2-7; a possible D gene is TRBD2 (6 bases). Germline V gives CDR1 SGHKS, CDR2 YYEKEE (reference sequence). The ends were cut back, 2 bases at V and 5 bases at J, with 17 bases in the middle. CDR3 length: 15 residues. The CDR3 here is CASSFGGRPENEQYF. Written as DNA, the CDR3 is TGTGCCAGCAGCTTCGGAGGGAGGCCCGAGAACGAGCAGTACTTC.

V and J are TRBV10-3 and TRBJ1-6; possible D gene TRBD1, 6 bases. Germline-derived CDR1 and CDR2 are ENHRY and SYGVKD. V lost 2 bases and J 5 bases, leaving 10 bases between the germline ends. This CDR3 region has 15 residues. DNA of the CDR3: TGTGCCATCAGTGAGGGGGGGGCCAATAATTCACCCCTCCACTTT. This codes for CAISEGGANNSPLHF.

This sequence joins TRBV7-2 and TRBJ2-1, with D maybe TRBD2 (5 bases). Trimming took 1 base from V and 7 from J, leaving 14 bases between them. The CDR3 is 15 residues long. Germline V lookup: CDR1 SGHTA, CDR2 FQGNSA. For the CDR3, the DNA is TGTGCCAGCAGCTTAGAGTTGGCTAGCAGTAATGAGCAGTTCTTC. Amino acid sequence: CASSLELASSNEQFF.

This sequence joins TRBV27 and TRBJ2-7; TRBD2 agrees at 11 bases. Germline V lookup: CDR1 MNHEY, CDR2 SMNVEV (reference sequence). The CDR3 has 14 residues. After removal of 4 bases from V and 6 bases from J, the junction contained 5 bases not matched to a gene. This CDR3 reads CASSSYLAGGEQYF. CDR3 nucleotides: TGTGCCAGCAGTTCTTACCTAGCGGGAGGCGAGCAGTACTTC.

The rearrangement joins TRBV7-3 to TRBJ1-1, with D unclear. Germline lookup yields CDR1 SGHTA and CDR2 FQGTGA. This CDR3 contains 13 residues. V lost 3 bases and J 3 bases, leaving 8 bases between the germline ends. Here the CDR3 DNA reads TGTGCCAGCAGCTTCTTTCTTCACACTGAAGCTTTCTTT. This codes for CASSFFLHTEAFF.

This chain uses TRBV4-1 with TRBJ1-5; 8 nucleotides align to TRBD1. The CDR3 is made up of 15 amino acids. Germline CDR1 is MGHRA and CDR2 is YSYEKL. Trimming at V came to 0 bases and at J to 6 bases, leaving 4 bases not matched to a gene. As DNA, the CDR3 is TGCGCCAGCAGCCAAGACAGGGGGCGCGTTCAGCCCCAGCATTTT. Protein product: CASSQDRGRVQPQHF.

This sequence joins TRBV29-1 and TRBJ1-1; unclear D gene. V was trimmed by 2 bases and J by 8 bases, leaving 12 bases between them. The CDR3 length is 12 residues. The germline CDR1 and CDR2 sequences are SQVTM and ANQGSEA. The CDR3 nucleotides read TGCAGCGTTGAAAACCAGGCCAGAGAAGCTTTCTTT. Residues: CSVENQAREAFF.

The chain employs TRBV7-9 and TRBJ2-5; a possible D gene is TRBD2 (5 bases). Trimming stripped 3 bases from V and 0 bases from J, with 8 bases between. The germline V gene has CDR1 SEHNR and CDR2 FQNEAQ (reference sequence). This CDR3 has 14 amino acids. The CDR3, as DNA: TGTGCCAGCAGCTTTTTCGGGGACCAAGAGACCCAGTACTTC. Its protein is CASSFFGDQETQYF.

This clone appeared once. The chain employs TRBV29-1 and TRBJ2-2; D gene unclear. The V gene's germline CDR1 is SQVTM and CDR2 ANQGSEA. This CDR3 contains 14 residues. V was trimmed by 4 bases and J by 4 bases, leaving 13 bases between them. The CDR3 bases are TGCAGCGTTGTGGGCACTTCCATCACCGGGGAGCTGTTTTTT. The encoded protein is CSVVGTSITGELFF.

This sequence joins TRBV19 and TRBJ1-2; possibly TRBD1 for D (5 bases). Germline V lookup: CDR1 LNHDA, CDR2 SQIVND (reference sequence). The CDR3 contains 15 residues. V was shortened by 3 bases and J by 1 base, with 12 bases between the two germline ends. CDR3 sequence (DNA): TGTGCCAGTAGTATGGCCAGGGAAATTAACTATGGCTACACCTTC. It translates to CASSMAREINYGYTF.

V gene TRBV7-8 combines with J gene TRBJ2-1; 7 bases align to TRBD2. J lost 4 bases, V lost 8 bases, and 11 bases had no gene match. CDR3 length equals 15 residues. Germline values: CDR1 SGHVS, CDR2 FQNEAQ. In nucleotides, the CDR3 is TGTGCCAGCGGAGCGGGATACGGTGGGTACAATGAGCAGTTCTTC. The encoded protein is CASGAGYGGYNEQFF.

The J gene is TRBJ1-2, the V gene TRBV6-5; TRBD1 is a possible D gene (5 bases). CDR1 MNHEY and CDR2 SVGAGI come from the germline V gene. The CDR3 is made up of 13 amino acids. The germline V and J ends were trimmed by 6 bases and 4 bases, with 12 bases remaining between them. The CDR3 nucleotides read TGTGCCAGCAGCTACCCGGGGGGCTATGGCTACACCTTC. Amino acid sequence: CASSYPGGYGYTF.

The chain links TRBV4-2 to TRBJ1-6, with D unresolved. V dropped 2 bases and J dropped 4 bases, with 9 bases sitting between them. Germline V gene data show CDR1 as LGHNA and CDR2 as YNFKEQ. The CDR3 length is 15 residues. The CDR3 nucleotides read TGTGCCAGCAGCCAACTGGGAGGTTATAATTCACCCCTCCACTTT. It translates to CASSQLGGYNSPLHF.

The chain's CDR3 is CAISEGIAGTTDTQYF. CDR3 DNA: TGTGCCATCAGTGAGGGGATAGCGGGAACCACAGATACGCAGTATTTT. The chain employs TRBV10-3 and TRBJ2-3; 8 bases map to TRBD2. The CDR3 has 16 amino acids. V dropped 2 bases and J dropped 2; count of bases not matched to a gene: 6. Per germline, CDR1 ENHRY and CDR2 SYGVKD.

The chain joins TRBV28 to TRBJ2-5; TRBD2 is a possible D gene (5 bases). The CDR3 runs 12 residues. The V end was cut by 2 bases, the J end by 4 bases, with 5 bases between. Germline V gene sequence: CDR1 MDHEN, CDR2 SYDVKM. In DNA form, the CDR3 reads TGTGCCAGCAGTTTAGCGGGAGAGACCCAGTACTTC. Translation gives CASSLAGETQYF.

The chain's CDR3 is CASSTPGRDEQYF. CDR3 DNA sequence: TGCGCCAGCAGTACCCCTGGCAGGGACGAGCAGTACTTC. The rearrangement joins TRBV10-1 to TRBJ2-7, with a weak D call TRBD1 (5 bases). This CDR3 contains 13 residues. V was shortened by 5 bases and J by 5 bases, with 13 bases between the two germline ends. CDR1 and CDR2 from the germline V gene are WNHNN and SYGVQD (reference sequence).

The chain couples TRBV11-2 to TRBJ2-7, with TRBD1 identical over 10 bases. The germline gives CDR1 SGHAT, CDR2 FQNNGV. This CDR3 is built from 14 residues. The V gene end was trimmed by 5 bases and the J gene end by 3 bases; junction bases not matched to a gene: 4. CDR3 sequence reads: CASSRTGGNYEQYF. The CDR3 nucleotides are TGTGCCAGCAGCCGGACAGGGGGGAACTACGAGCAGTACTTC.

The rearrangement links TRBV6-5 to TRBJ1-4; D call uncertain. V lost 4 bases and J lost 7, with 4 bases in between. This CDR3 contains 11 residues. Germline CDR1 and CDR2: MNHEY and SVGAGI. The CDR3 coding sequence is TGTGCCAGCAGTTCCGGTGAAAAACTGTTTTTT. As protein: CASSSGEKLFF.

The chain combines TRBV20-1 with TRBJ1-1; D is unresolved. Germline V gene data show CDR1 as DFQATT and CDR2 as SNEGSKA (reference sequence). This CDR3 spans 13 amino acids. V was cut by 3 bases and J by 1 base, with 9 bases left in between. CDR3 DNA: TGCAGTGCTAGTAGCCATGCGAACACTGAAGCTTTCTTT. The encoded protein is CSASSHANTEAFF.

The gene calls are TRBV28 and TRBJ1-2; 9 bases fit TRBD1. CDR1 and CDR2 from the germline V gene are MDHEN and SYDVKM. This CDR3 is 15 amino acids long. J lost 4 bases, V lost 6 bases, and 9 bases had no gene match. This CDR3 is CASRTRQGGRYGYTF. The CDR3, as DNA: TGTGCCAGCAGGACCAGACAGGGGGGTCGCTATGGCTACACCTTC.

V gene TRBV24-1 combines with J gene TRBJ2-5, with D possibly matching TRBD2 (6 bases). Trimming took 4 bases from V and 3 from J, leaving 20 bases between them. CDR1 is KGHDR and CDR2 is SFDVKD in the germline V gene. CDR3 size: 17 residues. The CDR3: CATSDPISSWGEETQYF. The CDR3 DNA follows: TGTGCCACCAGTGACCCAATTTCAAGCTGGGGGGAAGAGACCCAGTACTTC.

Here the CDR3 reads CASSLYVDSEMVQPQHF. The CDR3, as DNA: TGTGCCAGCAGCTTGTATGTCGACAGTGAGATGGTTCAGCCCCAGCATTTT. V is TRBV5-4 and J is TRBJ1-5; possible D gene TRBD1, 5 bases. Germline V gene sequence: CDR1 SGHNT, CDR2 YYREEE (reference sequence). The V and J ends lost 1 base and 6 bases respectively, with 20 bases between them. The CDR3 contains 17 residues.

This chain links TRBV10-2 with TRBJ1-4; TRBD1 matches at 7 bases. The CDR3 is 16 residues long. Trimming cost V 4 bases and J 8 bases; bases outside gene matches: 13. From germline, CDR1 is WSHSY and CDR2 SAAADI. CDR3 loop: CASSGASGQQREKLFF. The CDR3 DNA is TGCGCCAGCAGTGGGGCATCGGGACAGCAGAGAGAAAAACTGTTTTTT.

V and J are TRBV5-8 and TRBJ2-1, with D maybe TRBD1 (5 bases). Germline loops: CDR1 SGHTS, CDR2 YDEGEE. This CDR3 has 14 residues. V was trimmed by 4 bases and J by 5 bases, leaving 13 bases between them. The CDR3 nucleotides are TGTGCCAGCAGCGTGACAGAAATCGACAATGAGCAGTTCTTC. Amino acids: CASSVTEIDNEQFF.

The chain is built from TRBV21-1 and TRBJ2-7; the D call in the table, TRBD2, was not verified against the DNA. TRBV21-1 is reported as a pseudogene. The CDR3 consists of 16 residues. The CDR3 DNA follows: TGTGCCAGCACGAGAGAGACTCAGCGCGTTACCTACGAGCAGTACTTC. It specifies CASTRETQRVTYEQYF.

V usage is TRBV28 and J usage is TRBJ1-2, with 7 bases matching TRBD1. The CDR3 extends over 14 amino acids. Germline CDR1 MDHEN, CDR2 SYDVKM. V gave up 7 bases and J gave up 3 bases; unmatched junction bases: 8. CDR3 amino acids: CASTTGGQYYGYTF. CDR3 DNA: TGTGCCAGCACCACCGGGGGACAGTACTATGGCTACACCTTC.

The chain carries TRBV18 and TRBJ2-7; 7 bases are shared with TRBD1. CDR1 is KGHSH, CDR2 LQKENI, per germline. J lost 3 bases, V lost 3 bases, and 5 bases had no gene match. The CDR3 is 14 residues long. The CDR3 region has the DNA TGTGCCAGCTCACCGACCACAGGGGACTACGAGCAGTACTTC. It encodes CASSPTTGDYEQYF.

The chain couples TRBV7-9 to TRBJ1-4; a possible D gene is TRBD1 (6 bases). The V gene's germline CDR1 is SEHNR and CDR2 FQNEAQ (reference sequence). The V and J ends lost 5 bases and 8 bases respectively, with 18 bases between them. The CDR3 is made up of 15 amino acids. CDR3 in DNA: TGTGCCAGCAGCCGGGGAACAGGGAATCGGGAAAAACTGTTTTTT. This sequence encodes CASSRGTGNREKLFF. The full variable domain, with the rest looked up from reference TRBV7-9 and TRBJ1-4, is DTGVSQNPRHKITKRGQNVTFRCDPISEHNRLYWYRQTLGQGPEFLTYFQNEAQLEKSRLLSDRFSAERPKGSFSTLEIQRTEQGDSAMYLCASSRGTGNREKLFFGSGTQLSVL.

V gene TRBV28 combines with J gene TRBJ2-7; 9 bases fit TRBD2. Trimming cost V 1 base and J 4 bases; bases outside gene matches: 5. Per germline, CDR1 MDHEN and CDR2 SYDVKM. The CDR3 spans 15 residues. For the CDR3, the DNA is TGTGCCAGCAGTTTATTGCTAGCGGGACGGTACGAGCAGTACTTC. It codes for CASSLLLAGRYEQYF.

The chain links TRBV19 to TRBJ2-2; 7 bases match TRBD1. The junction had 5 bases not matched to a gene; V was cut back by 0 bases and J by 1 base. This CDR3 region has 17 residues. Per the germline V gene, CDR1 is LNHDA and CDR2 is SQIVND (reference sequence). The CDR3 reads CASSIDLRGQNTGELFF. The CDR3 DNA sequence: TGTGCCAGTAGTATAGATCTTAGGGGGCAGAACACCGGGGAGCTGTTTTTT.

This chain joins TRBV5-1 and TRBJ2-5, with D possibly TRBD2 on 6 matching bases. V lost 2 bases to trimming and J lost 1 base, with 15 bases between them. CDR1 SGHRS and CDR2 YFSETQ come from the germline V gene. The CDR3 length is 16 residues. CDR3 sequence: CASSFSFGSPQETQYF. The CDR3 DNA reads as TGCGCCAGCAGCTTCTCCTTCGGGAGTCCCCAAGAGACCCAGTACTTC.

The chain links TRBV29-1 to TRBJ2-1; TRBD2 matches at 12 bases. The CDR3 is made up of 16 amino acids. The germline V gene encodes CDR1 SQVTM and CDR2 ANQGSEA. The ends lost 2 bases at V and 8 bases at J; junction bases unmatched: 10. The CDR3 nucleotides read TGCAGCGTTGAACTAGCGGGAGGGTCGAGTTTGGATGAGCAGTTCTTC. It codes for CSVELAGGSSLDEQFF.